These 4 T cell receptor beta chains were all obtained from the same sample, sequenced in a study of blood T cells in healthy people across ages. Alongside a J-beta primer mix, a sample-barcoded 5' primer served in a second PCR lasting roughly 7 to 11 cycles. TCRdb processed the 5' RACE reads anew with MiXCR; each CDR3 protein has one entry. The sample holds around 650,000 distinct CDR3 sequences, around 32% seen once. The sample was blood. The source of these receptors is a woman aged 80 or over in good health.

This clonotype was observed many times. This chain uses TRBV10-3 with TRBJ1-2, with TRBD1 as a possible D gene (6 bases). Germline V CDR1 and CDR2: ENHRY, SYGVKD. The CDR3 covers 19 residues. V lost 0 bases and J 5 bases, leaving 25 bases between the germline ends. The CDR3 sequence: CAISESSFSSGEREYGYTF. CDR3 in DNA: TGTGCCATCAGTGAGTCCTCCTTTTCCTCAGGGGAAAGAGAGTATGGCTACACCTTC.

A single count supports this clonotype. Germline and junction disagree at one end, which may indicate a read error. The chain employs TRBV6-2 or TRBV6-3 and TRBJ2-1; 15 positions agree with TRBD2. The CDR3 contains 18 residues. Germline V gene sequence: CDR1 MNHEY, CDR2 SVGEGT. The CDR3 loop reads CASSTVRTSGGAYNEQFF. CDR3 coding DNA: TGTGCCAGCAGTACCGTCAGGACTAGCGGGGGGGCCTACAACGAGCAGTTCTTC.

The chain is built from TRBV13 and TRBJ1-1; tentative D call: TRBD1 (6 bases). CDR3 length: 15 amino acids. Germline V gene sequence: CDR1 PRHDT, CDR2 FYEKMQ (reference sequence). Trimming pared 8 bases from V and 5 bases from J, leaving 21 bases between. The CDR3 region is CASSRGGPGGTEAFF. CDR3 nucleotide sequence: TGTGCCAGCTCCCGGGGGGGCCCCGGGGGGACTGAAGCTTTCTTT. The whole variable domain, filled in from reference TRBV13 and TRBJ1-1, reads AAGVIQSPRHLIKEKRETATLKCYPIPRHDTVYWYQQGPGQDPQFLISFYEKMQSDKGSIPDRFSAQQFSDYHSELNMSSLELGDSALYFCASSRGGPGGTEAFFGQGTRLTVV.

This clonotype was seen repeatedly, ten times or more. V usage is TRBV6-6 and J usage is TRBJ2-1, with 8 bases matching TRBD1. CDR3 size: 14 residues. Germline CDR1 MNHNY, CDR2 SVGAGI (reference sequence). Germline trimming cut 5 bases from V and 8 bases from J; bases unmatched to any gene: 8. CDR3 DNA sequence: TGTGCCAGCAGTCCGGGACAGGTCGGGCATGAGCAGTTCTTC. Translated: CASSPGQVGHEQFF.